The present T cell receptor (beta chain) was sequenced within a study of blood T cells in healthy people across ages. A second PCR, run for roughly 7 to 12 cycles, used a sample-barcoded 5' primer plus a J-beta primer mix. All samples gave at least 3 million CDR3-containing paired-end reads. TCRdb used MiXCR to reprocess the 5' RACE reads, holding one entry per CDR3 protein. In the table there are some 1 million distinct CDR3 sequences, more than 40% of which are singletons. Per-sample PBMC isolation yielded at least 6 million cells. Germline V CDR1 and CDR2: MNHEY, SVGAGI. The CDR3 covers 14 residues. V lost 6 bases, J lost 0 bases, and 12 bases lay in between.

This receptor was taken from a woman aged 55-70 years in good health. J is TRBJ2-7 and V is TRBV6-5; a possible D gene is TRBD1 (6 bases). The sequenced sample was blood. CDR3 bases: TGTGCCAGCAGATCGGACAGCGTCTCCTACGAGCAGTACTTC. It is translated as CASRSDSVSYEQYF.